This T cell receptor beta chain is from a study of T-cell memory formation after mild COVID-19. On the study more broadly: Among the donors, TCR clusters were largely specific to each donor. The study, taken as a whole, reports: Clones that shrank (day 15 to 85) were balanced CD4/CD8, whereas later expanders leaned CD4+. Largely, contracting CD4+ clones fell within CM and EM, and contracting CD8+ clones within EMRA.

The CDR3 runs to 15 residues. V lost 3 bases, J lost 4 bases, and 12 bases lay in between. Germline V gene lookup returns CDR1 SGHDN and CDR2 FVKESK. TCRdb called the 5' RACE reads again in MiXCR, with one record for every CDR3 protein. Of about 350,000 distinct CDR3 sequences in the sample, roughly an eighth were seen once. This clonotype was counted between two and nine times. Its antigen is unidentified. Specimen: PBMCs or a T cell subset sorted from them (not recorded which). The sequence derives from a man younger than 35 who had mild COVID-19 (a few samples of this study predate the infection). Cell type and time point are not known. J is TRBJ2-2 and V is TRBV14; D gene unclear. CDR3 region: CASSQSTVITGELFF. In nucleotides, the CDR3 is TGTGCCAGCAGCCAGTCGACGGTCATCACCGGGGAGCTGTTTTTT.